The 11 T cell receptor beta chains below were found in one sample sequenced in a study of breast tumors, draining lymph nodes, adjacent tissues. Samples came from axillary lymph nodes draining the breast cancer. From the multiplex PCR reads, TCRdb called clonotypes with MiXCR, one entry per CDR3 protein. Of around 120,000 distinct CDR3 sequences in the sample, nearly 20% were seen once. Sequenced: axillary lymph node tissue. The source of these receptors is a female donor with breast cancer. Some clones in this sample may be carry-over from other donors' samples.

In its sample, this clonotype was seen many times. The chain uses TRBV20-1 and TRBJ2-5, with 7 bases fitting TRBD1. Losses at the gene ends were 6 bases for V and 5 bases for J; bases not matched to a gene: 12. From germline, CDR1 is DFQATT and CDR2 SNEGSKA (reference sequence). The CDR3 has 14 residues. The DNA of the CDR3 is TGCAGTGCCCTCCAGACAGGGTGCCAGGAGACCCAGTACTTC. Protein sequence: CSALQTGCQETQYF.

This clonotype has at least ten counts. The chain joins TRBV7-6 to TRBJ1-4; D might be TRBD1 (5 bases). This CDR3 region has 17 residues. Trimming stripped 5 bases from V and 0 bases from J, with 16 bases between. Germline values: CDR1 SGHVS, CDR2 FNYEAQ. CDR3 in DNA: TGTGCCAGCAGCCGAGTCGTTGGGGGGGCAACTAATGAAAAACTGTTTTTT. This encodes CASSRVVGGATNEKLFF.

This clonotype showed up many times. This chain joins TRBV5-6 and TRBJ2-5, with TRBD2 as a possible D gene (6 bases). Deletions cut 1 base from V and 5 bases from J, with 12 bases between. Germline V gene data show CDR1 as SGHDT and CDR2 as YYEEEE. The CDR3 is made up of 14 amino acids. CDR3 sequence reads: CASSLPGRGETQYF. DNA of the CDR3: TGTGCCAGCAGCTTGCCGGGACGGGGGGAGACCCAGTACTTC.

This clonotype was seen only a few times. The CDR3 bases are TGTGCCAGCAGCTCCCGAGGACAGGGTAGAACAGATACGCAGTATTTT. Translation: CASSSRGQGRTDTQYF. The chain joins TRBV3-1 to TRBJ2-3; 8 nucleotides line up with TRBD1. Trimming cost V 5 bases and J 3 bases; bases outside gene matches: 10. CDR1 and CDR2 from the germline V gene are LGHDT and YNNKEL (reference sequence). The CDR3 totals 16 residues.

This clonotype was detected ten times or more. The CDR3 loop reads CSASRDASTDTQYF. As DNA, the CDR3 is TGCAGTGCTAGCCGGGATGCAAGCACAGATACGCAGTATTTT. The chain joins TRBV20-1 to TRBJ2-3, with D possibly being TRBD2 (5 bases). This CDR3 contains 14 residues. V dropped 3 bases and J dropped 0 bases, with 10 bases sitting between them. Looked up from germline, CDR1 is DFQATT and CDR2 is SNEGSKA (reference sequence).

About this clonotype: This clone may be a read error of a much larger clone one base away. The V call is TRBV5-4, the J call TRBJ1-2; D remains unclear. CDR3 size: 15 residues. The germline V gene encodes CDR1 SGHNT and CDR2 YYREEE (reference sequence). V shed 1 base and J shed 2 bases, with 12 bases lying between them. The chain's CDR3 is CASSLMATPNYGYTF. In nucleotides, the CDR3 is TGTGCCAGCAGCTTGATGGCGACACCAAACTATGGCTACACCTTC.

This clonotype came up many times. The chain carries TRBV7-9 and TRBJ2-1; TRBD2 aligns across 8 bases. CDR3 length: 16 residues. Germline V gene lookup returns CDR1 SEHNR and CDR2 FQNEAQ (reference sequence). J lost 3 bases, V lost 3 bases, and 7 bases had no gene match. The CDR3 DNA is TGTGCCAGCAGCTTGGGAGCGGGAGCCTTCTACAATGAGCAGTTCTTC. Translated, it gives CASSLGAGAFYNEQFF.

With regard to this clonotype: Being one base from a much bigger clone, this may be a read error. The CDR3 DNA is TGTGCCAGCAGCGCCGATCTAGCTGGCGAGCAGTACTTC. Amino acids: CASSADLAGEQYF. This chain links TRBV2 with TRBJ2-7; possible D gene TRBD2, 5 bases. The V and J ends lost 6 bases and 6 bases respectively, with 15 bases between them. Germline CDR1 reads SNHLY; CDR2 reads FYNNEI. The CDR3 has 13 amino acids. The variable domain in full, with the rest retrieved from reference TRBV2 and TRBJ2-7, is EPEVTQTPSHQVTQMGQEVILRCVPISNHLYFYWYRQILGQKVEFLVSFYNNEISEKSEIFDDQFSVERPDGSNFTLKIRSTKLEDSAMYFCASSADLAGEQYFGPGTRLTVT.

This chain uses TRBV12-3 or TRBV12-4 with TRBJ1-4; D is ambiguous. The CDR3 contains 14 residues. With 3 bases removed from V and 0 bases from J, the gap between germline ends came to 5 bases. The CDR3 DNA reads as TGTGCCAGCAGTTTTCTGGCAACTAATGAAAAACTGTTTTTT. The encoded protein is CASSFLATNEKLFF.

This clonotype was observed at least ten times. The V and J genes are TRBV18 and TRBJ2-7, with 7 bases lining up with TRBD1. The CDR3 runs 13 residues. Germline lookup yields CDR1 KGHSH and CDR2 LQKENI. V lost 6 bases and J lost 3; bases outside the gene matches: 5. The CDR3 is CASSPGQHYEQYF. The CDR3 region has the DNA TGTGCCAGCTCGCCGGGACAGCACTACGAGCAGTACTTC.

This clonotype was seen repeatedly, ten times or more. The genes are TRBV5-1 and TRBJ2-1, with D maybe TRBD2 (6 bases). CDR3 size: 15 residues. Germline values: CDR1 SGHRS, CDR2 YFSETQ. Trimming left V 1 base short and J 9 bases short, with 17 bases between. CDR3 nucleotide sequence: TGCGCCAGCAGCTTGTCGTCACTAACTAGCAGTGAGCAGTTCTTC. Translation gives CASSLSSLTSSEQFF.